The 9 T cell receptor beta chains below all came from one sample that was sequenced in a study of CD8 T cells in Susac syndrome. When the RNA was reverse transcribed, random hexamers were used with an input of roughly 0.45 to 1 ug. Via MiXCR, TCRdb re-called the immunoSEQ multiplex PCR reads, giving one row per CDR3 protein. This table has about 130,000 distinct CDR3 sequences, roughly 94% appearing once. Sequenced material: CD8+ T cells from PBMCs. These receptors all come from a human donor with Susac syndrome.

J is TRBJ1-1 and V is TRBV28, with D possibly matching TRBD1 (5 bases). This CDR3 is 15 amino acids long. In germline, CDR1 is MDHEN, CDR2 SYDVKM. Trimming shortened V by 4 bases and J by 2 bases, and 14 bases separated the two germline ends. The DNA of the CDR3 is TGTGCCAGCAGTTCCCCCGGGACGCAAAACACTGAAGCTTTCTTT. Protein: CASSSPGTQNTEAFF.

This chain connects TRBV6-1 to TRBJ2-2, with 10 nucleotides matching TRBD2. Germline CDR1 reads MNHNS; CDR2 reads SASEGT. V dropped 6 bases and J dropped 0; count of bases not matched to a gene: 7. CDR3 size: 17 residues. The CDR3 spells CASSGLAEGANTGELFF. CDR3 DNA sequence: TGTGCCAGCAGCGGACTAGCGGAGGGCGCGAACACCGGGGAGCTGTTTTTT.

This chain connects TRBV5-1 to TRBJ2-5; the match to TRBD1 covers 8 bases. The CDR3 is made up of 14 amino acids. Germline V gene sequence: CDR1 SGHRS, CDR2 YFSETQ. J lost 5 bases, V lost 4 bases, and 7 bases had no gene match. The CDR3 nucleotides are TGCGCCAGCAGCCCGGGGACAGGTGGGGAGACCCAGTACTTC. Its protein is CASSPGTGGETQYF. Filled out from reference TRBV5-1 and TRBJ2-5, the complete variable domain reads KAGVTQTPRYLIKTRGQQVTLSCSPISGHRSVSWYQQTPGQGLQFLFEYFSETQRNKGNFPGRFSGRQFSNSRSEMNVSTLELGDSALYLCASSPGTGGETQYFGPGTRLLVL.

This sequence joins TRBV5-1 and TRBJ2-4; 7 bases fit TRBD1. Per the germline V gene, CDR1 is SGHRS and CDR2 is YFSETQ. CDR3 size: 15 residues. V lost 2 bases, J lost 7 bases, and 9 bases stayed unmatched. CDR3 DNA sequence: TGCGCCAGCAGCTTCTCGGGGCAGGGGGACAACATTCAGTACTTC. This sequence encodes CASSFSGQGDNIQYF.

The chain has TRBV9 and TRBJ2-1; D is possibly TRBD2 (6 bases). The CDR3 covers 15 residues. The V end was cut by 6 bases, the J end by 6 bases, with 19 bases between. CDR1 is SGDLS, CDR2 YYNGEE, per germline. CDR3 sequence (DNA): TGTGCCAGCACCTCGGCGGGACTTGGCCTCAATGAGCAGTTCTTC. Translating gives CASTSAGLGLNEQFF.

The rearrangement uses TRBV6-1 and TRBJ2-7, with a tentative D call TRBD1 (5 bases). Germline CDR1 reads MNHNS; CDR2 reads SASEGT. V was cut by 4 bases and J by 4 bases, with 14 bases left in between. This CDR3 comprises 14 residues. The CDR3 bases are TGTGCCAGCAGTGCCATGCAGGGTACATACGAGCAGTACTTC. It yields the protein CASSAMQGTYEQYF.

The chain joins TRBV27 to TRBJ1-1; D gene uncertain. This CDR3 contains 13 residues. Germline CDR1 reads MNHEY; CDR2 reads SMNVEV (reference sequence). Deletions cut 6 bases from V and 2 bases from J, with 10 bases between. The DNA of the CDR3 is TGTGCCAGCAGGGCGGGGATAAACACTGAAGCTTTCTTT. It codes for CASRAGINTEAFF.

The chain combines TRBV30 with TRBJ1-1; no firm D call. The germline gives CDR1 GTSNPN, CDR2 SVGIG (reference sequence). Trimming stripped 2 bases from V and 1 base from J, with 14 bases between. The CDR3 totals 15 residues. This chain's CDR3 is CAWSYTEDWNTEAFF. The CDR3 coding sequence is TGTGCCTGGAGTTATACGGAAGACTGGAACACTGAAGCTTTCTTT.

The CDR3 bases are TGTGCCAGCAGCGTAGGGGGGAGAAGCCCCTACAATGAGCAGTTCTTC. It encodes CASSVGGRSPYNEQFF. V and J are TRBV9 and TRBJ2-1; either TRBD1 or TRBD2 may supply D (5 bases each). The CDR3 consists of 16 residues. CDR1 is SGDLS, CDR2 YYNGEE, per germline. V was pared by 0 bases and J by 2 bases, with 12 bases between.